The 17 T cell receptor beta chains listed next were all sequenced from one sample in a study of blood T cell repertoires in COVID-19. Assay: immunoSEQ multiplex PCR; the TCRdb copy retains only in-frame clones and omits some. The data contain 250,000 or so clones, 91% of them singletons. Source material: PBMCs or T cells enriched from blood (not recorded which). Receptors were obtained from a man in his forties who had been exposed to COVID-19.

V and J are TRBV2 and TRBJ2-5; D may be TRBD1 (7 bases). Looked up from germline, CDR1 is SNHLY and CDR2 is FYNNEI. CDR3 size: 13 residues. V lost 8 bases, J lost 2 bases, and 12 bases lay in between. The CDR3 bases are TGTGCCAGCTCGCGGGACAGTCAAGAGACCCAGTACTTC. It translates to CASSRDSQETQYF.

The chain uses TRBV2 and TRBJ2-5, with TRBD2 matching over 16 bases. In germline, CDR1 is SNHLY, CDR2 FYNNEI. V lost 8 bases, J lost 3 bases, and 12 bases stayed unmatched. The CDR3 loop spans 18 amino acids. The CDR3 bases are TGTGCCAGCGGGACTAGCGGGAGGGCCGAATTGGTGGAAGAGACCCAGTACTTC. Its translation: CASGTSGRAELVEETQYF.

CDR3 DNA sequence: TGTGCCAGCAGCTTAACCGAAGCTACCGTTGAGCAGTTCTTC. This sequence encodes CASSLTEATVEQFF. V is TRBV11-2 and J is TRBJ2-1; the D is unclear. The CDR3 runs 14 residues. Germline lookup yields CDR1 SGHAT and CDR2 FQNNGV. V gave up 2 bases and J gave up 9 bases, with 14 bases separating them.

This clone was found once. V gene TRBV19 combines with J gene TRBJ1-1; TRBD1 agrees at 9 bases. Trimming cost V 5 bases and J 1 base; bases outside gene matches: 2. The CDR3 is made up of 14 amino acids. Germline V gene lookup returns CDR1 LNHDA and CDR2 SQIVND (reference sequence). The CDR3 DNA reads TGTGCCAGTAGTGTACAGGGGGCGAACACTGAAGCTTTCTTT. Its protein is CASSVQGANTEAFF.

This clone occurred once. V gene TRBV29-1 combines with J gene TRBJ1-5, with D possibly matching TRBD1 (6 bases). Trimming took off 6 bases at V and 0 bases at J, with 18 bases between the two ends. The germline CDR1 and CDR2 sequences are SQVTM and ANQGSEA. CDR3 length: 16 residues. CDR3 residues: CSVGRGSGVSNQPQHF. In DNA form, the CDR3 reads TGCAGCGTCGGGAGGGGGTCCGGGGTTAGCAATCAGCCCCAGCATTTT.

The CDR3 here is CASRFLLGGTDTQYF. As DNA, the CDR3 is TGTGCCAGTAGGTTTCTATTAGGGGGCACAGATACGCAGTATTTT. The rearrangement uses TRBV19 and TRBJ2-3; D may be TRBD1 (5 bases). This CDR3 has 15 residues. With 6 bases removed from V and 1 base from J, the gap between germline ends came to 14 bases. Germline V CDR1 and CDR2: LNHDA, SQIVND (reference sequence). Full variable domain (outside the CDR3, taken from reference TRBV19 and TRBJ2-3): DGGITQSPKYLFRKEGQNVTLSCEQNLNHDAMYWYRQDPGQGLRLIYYSQIVNDFQKGDIAEGYSVSREKKESFPLTVTSAQKNPTAFYLCASRFLLGGTDTQYFGPGTRLTVL.

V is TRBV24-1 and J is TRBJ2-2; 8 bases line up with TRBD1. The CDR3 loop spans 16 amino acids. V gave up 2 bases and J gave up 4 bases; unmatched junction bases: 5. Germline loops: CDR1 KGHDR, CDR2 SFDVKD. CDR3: CATSDWTGTATGELFF. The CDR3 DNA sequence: TGTGCCACCAGTGATTGGACAGGGACGGCCACCGGGGAGCTGTTTTTT.

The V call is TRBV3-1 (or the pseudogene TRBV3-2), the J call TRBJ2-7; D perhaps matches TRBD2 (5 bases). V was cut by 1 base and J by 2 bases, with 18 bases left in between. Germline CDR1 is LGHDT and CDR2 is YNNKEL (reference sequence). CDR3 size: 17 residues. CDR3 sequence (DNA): TGTGCCAGCAGCCAAGGTGGTACACTAGAAAAAGCCTACGAGCAGTACTTC. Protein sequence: CASSQGGTLEKAYEQYF.

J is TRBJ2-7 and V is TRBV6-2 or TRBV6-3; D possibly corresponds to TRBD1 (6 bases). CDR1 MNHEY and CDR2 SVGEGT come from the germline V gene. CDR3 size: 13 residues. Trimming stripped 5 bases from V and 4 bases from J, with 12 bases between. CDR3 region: CASSLSGHYEQYF. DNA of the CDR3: TGTGCCAGCAGTCTCTCGGGACATTACGAGCAGTACTTC.

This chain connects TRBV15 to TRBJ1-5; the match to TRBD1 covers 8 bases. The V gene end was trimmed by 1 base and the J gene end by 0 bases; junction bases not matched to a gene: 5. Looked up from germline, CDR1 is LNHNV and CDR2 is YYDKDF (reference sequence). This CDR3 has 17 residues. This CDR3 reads CATSRGTGQGSNQPQHF. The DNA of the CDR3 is TGTGCCACCAGCAGAGGGACCGGACAGGGTAGCAATCAGCCCCAGCATTTT.

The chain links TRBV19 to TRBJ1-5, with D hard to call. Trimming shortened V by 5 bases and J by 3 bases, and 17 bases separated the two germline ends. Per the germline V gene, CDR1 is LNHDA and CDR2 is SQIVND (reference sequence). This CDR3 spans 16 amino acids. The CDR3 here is CASSSQFNEFNQPQHF. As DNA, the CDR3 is TGTGCCAGTAGTTCCCAGTTCAACGAATTCAATCAGCCCCAGCATTTT.

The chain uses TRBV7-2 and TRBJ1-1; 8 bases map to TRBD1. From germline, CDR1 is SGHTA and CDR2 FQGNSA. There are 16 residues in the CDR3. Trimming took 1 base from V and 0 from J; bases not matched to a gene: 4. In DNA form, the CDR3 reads TGTGCCAGCAGCTTAGATGCAGGGGGCTTGAACACTGAAGCTTTCTTT. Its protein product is CASSLDAGGLNTEAFF.

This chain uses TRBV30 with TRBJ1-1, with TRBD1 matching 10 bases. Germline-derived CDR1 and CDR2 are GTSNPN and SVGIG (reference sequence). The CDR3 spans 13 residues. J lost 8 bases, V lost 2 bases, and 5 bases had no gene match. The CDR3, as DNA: TGTGCCTGGAGTCCCGGGACAGGGGAAGAAGCTTTCTTT. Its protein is CAWSPGTGEEAFF.

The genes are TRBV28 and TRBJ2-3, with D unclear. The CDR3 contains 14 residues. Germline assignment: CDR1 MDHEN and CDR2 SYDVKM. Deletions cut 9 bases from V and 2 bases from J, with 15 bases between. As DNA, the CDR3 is TGTGCCAGTACACCCTGGAGTATCACAGATACGCAGTATTTT. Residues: CASTPWSITDTQYF.

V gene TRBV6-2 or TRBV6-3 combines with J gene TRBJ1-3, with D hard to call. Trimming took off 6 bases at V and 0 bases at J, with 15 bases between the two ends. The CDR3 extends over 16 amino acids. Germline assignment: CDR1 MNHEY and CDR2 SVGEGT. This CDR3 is CASSSPRINSGNTIYF. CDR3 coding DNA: TGTGCCAGCAGCTCACCGCGGATTAACTCTGGAAACACCATATATTTT.

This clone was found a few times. The CDR3 is CASSHSGRALVGELFF. Written as DNA, the CDR3 is TGTGCCAGCAGCCATAGCGGGAGGGCCCTTGTCGGGGAGCTGTTTTTT. J is TRBJ2-2 and V is TRBV5-6; 11 nucleotides line up with TRBD2. Germline values: CDR1 SGHDT, CDR2 YYEEEE. With V trimmed by 4 bases and J by 7 bases, 9 bases remained unmatched. The CDR3 runs 16 residues.

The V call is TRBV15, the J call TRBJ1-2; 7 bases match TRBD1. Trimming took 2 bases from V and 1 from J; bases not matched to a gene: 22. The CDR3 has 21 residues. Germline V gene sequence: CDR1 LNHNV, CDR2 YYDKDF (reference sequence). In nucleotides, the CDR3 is TGTGCCACCAGCAGAACACCCTGGACAGGCAGCGATCGCATGGATAACTATGGCTACACCTTC. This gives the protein CATSRTPWTGSDRMDNYGYTF.